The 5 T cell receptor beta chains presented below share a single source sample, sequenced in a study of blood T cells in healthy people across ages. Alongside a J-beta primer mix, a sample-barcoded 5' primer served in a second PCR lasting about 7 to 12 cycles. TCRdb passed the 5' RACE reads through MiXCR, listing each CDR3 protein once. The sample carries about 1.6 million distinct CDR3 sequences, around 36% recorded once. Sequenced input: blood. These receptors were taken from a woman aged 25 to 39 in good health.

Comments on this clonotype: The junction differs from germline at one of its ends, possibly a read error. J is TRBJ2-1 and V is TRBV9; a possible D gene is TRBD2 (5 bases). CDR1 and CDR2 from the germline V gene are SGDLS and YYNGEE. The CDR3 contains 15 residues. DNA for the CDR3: TGTGCCAGCAGCCCGGAAGGGAGCTCCTGCAATGAGCAGTTCTTC. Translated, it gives CASSPEGSSCNEQFF.

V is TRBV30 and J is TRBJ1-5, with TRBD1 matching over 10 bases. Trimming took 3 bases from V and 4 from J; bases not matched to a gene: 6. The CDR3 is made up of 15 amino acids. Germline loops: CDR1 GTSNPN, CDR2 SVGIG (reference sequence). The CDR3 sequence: CAWSWTGGINQPQHF. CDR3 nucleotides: TGTGCCTGGAGCTGGACAGGGGGGATAAATCAGCCCCAGCATTTT.

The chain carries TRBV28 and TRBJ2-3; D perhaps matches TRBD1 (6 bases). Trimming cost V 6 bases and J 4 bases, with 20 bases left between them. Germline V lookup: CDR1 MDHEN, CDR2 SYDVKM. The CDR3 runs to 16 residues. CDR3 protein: CASSSTGPRGPDTQYF. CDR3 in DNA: TGTGCCAGCAGCTCTACGGGACCCAGGGGTCCAGATACGCAGTATTTT.

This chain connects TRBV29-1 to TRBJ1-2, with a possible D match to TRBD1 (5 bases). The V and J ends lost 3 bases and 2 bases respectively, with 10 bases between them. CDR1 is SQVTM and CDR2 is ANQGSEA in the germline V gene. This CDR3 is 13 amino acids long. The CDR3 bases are TGCAGCGTTGATGACAGAAGAAACTATGGCTACACCTTC. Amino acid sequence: CSVDDRRNYGYTF.

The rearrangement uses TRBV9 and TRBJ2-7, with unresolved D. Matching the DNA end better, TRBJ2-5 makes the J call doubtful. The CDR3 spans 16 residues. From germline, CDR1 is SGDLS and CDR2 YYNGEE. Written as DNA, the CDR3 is TGTGCCAGCAGCGTAGGGGCGATCCGAGGACGAGAGACCCAGTACTTC. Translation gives CASSVGAIRGRETQYF.